These 21 T cell receptor beta chains share one sample of origin, sequenced in a study of T cell repertoires in cytomegalovirus infection. In TCRdb, the reads were re-called with MiXCR into one record per CDR3 protein. This sample has around 570,000 distinct CDR3 sequences, with about 39% found just once. The antigens these receptors bind are not known. Sequencing used cultured PBMCs, obtained from culture after CMV antigen stimulation. The receptors derive from a human donor in good health (CMV status not recorded). Some clones in this sample may be carry-over from other donors' samples.

The chain combines TRBV12-3 or TRBV12-4 with TRBJ2-2, with D possibly matching TRBD2 (5 bases). Trimming pared 7 bases from V and 7 bases from J, leaving 10 bases between. This CDR3 is built from 12 residues. The CDR3 region is CASTQEGGELFF. Written as DNA, the CDR3 is TGTGCCAGCACACAAGAGGGCGGGGAGCTGTTTTTT.

This rearrangement joins TRBV6-2 or TRBV6-3 to TRBJ2-3, with D possibly TRBD2 on 5 matching bases. The germline V gene has CDR1 MNHEY and CDR2 SVGEGT. The CDR3 loop spans 14 amino acids. V was shortened by 7 bases and J by 2 bases, with 13 bases between the two germline ends. The DNA for the CDR3 is TGTGCCAGCATGGAGGACGGGTCCACAGATACGCAGTATTTT. It translates to CASMEDGSTDTQYF.

This clonotype was seen only a few times. The chain combines TRBV7-2 with TRBJ2-1; 7 nucleotides align to TRBD1. The CDR3 contains 15 residues. Germline CDR1 SGHTA, CDR2 FQGNSA. V dropped 2 bases and J dropped 4; count of bases not matched to a gene: 5. The CDR3 is CASSLRQGTYNEQFF. For the CDR3, the DNA is TGTGCCAGCAGCTTACGACAGGGAACGTACAATGAGCAGTTCTTC. Together with reference TRBV7-2 and TRBJ2-1, the CDR3 gives the full variable domain: GAGVSQSPSNKVTEKGKDVELRCDPISGHTALYWYRQSLGQGLEFLIYFQGNSAPDKSGLPSDRFSAERTGGSVSTLTIQRTQQEDSAVYLCASSLRQGTYNEQFFGPGTRLTVL.

This clonotype showed up just a few times. This chain uses TRBV7-2 with TRBJ2-5; 15 positions agree with TRBD2. CDR3 length equals 17 residues. J gave up 5 bases and V 3 bases, and 7 bases lay outside the gene matches. Germline loops: CDR1 SGHTA, CDR2 FQGNSA. The CDR3 is CASSLTGTSGRWETQYF. CDR3 DNA: TGTGCCAGCAGCTTGACCGGGACTAGCGGGAGGTGGGAGACCCAGTACTTC. Full variable domain (remainder filled in from reference TRBV7-2 and TRBJ2-5): GAGVSQSPSNKVTEKGKDVELRCDPISGHTALYWYRQSLGQGLEFLIYFQGNSAPDKSGLPSDRFSAERTGGSVSTLTIQRTQQEDSAVYLCASSLTGTSGRWETQYFGPGTRLLVL.

This clonotype was observed many times. The rearrangement joins TRBV7-2 to TRBJ2-5; perhaps D is TRBD1 or TRBD2 (6 bases each). Germline V gene lookup returns CDR1 SGHTA and CDR2 FQGNSA. This CDR3 comprises 16 residues. V was clipped by 5 bases and J by 7 bases, with 23 bases between them. The CDR3 nucleotides are TGTGCCAGCAGCCCTAGGTTTAGCACGGGGGCGATGACCCAGTACTTC. Its translation is CASSPRFSTGAMTQYF.

This sequence joins TRBV2 and TRBJ1-5, with D unresolved. The CDR3 consists of 12 residues. V was trimmed by 6 bases and J by 7 bases, leaving 10 bases between them. Germline V gene data show CDR1 as SNHLY and CDR2 as FYNNEI. The CDR3 protein is CASRERGQPQHF. CDR3 in DNA: TGTGCCAGCAGGGAGCGAGGGCAGCCCCAGCATTTT.

This clonotype has more than one count but fewer than ten. V gene TRBV5-4 combines with J gene TRBJ1-6; tentatively, D is TRBD1 (6 bases). Trimming left V 4 bases short and J 9 bases short, with 17 bases between. Germline V CDR1 and CDR2: SGHNT, YYREEE (reference sequence). This CDR3 is built from 15 residues. As DNA, the CDR3 is TGTGCCAGCAGCCCACAGGGACTCCGAGCTTCACCCCTCCACTTT. Translating gives CASSPQGLRASPLHF.

This clonotype was recorded only once. This chain connects TRBV4-3 to TRBJ1-2; no clear D gene. Trimming cost V 1 base and J 4 bases, with 10 bases left between them. This CDR3 has 14 amino acids. In germline, CDR1 is LGHNA, CDR2 YSLEER. In DNA form, the CDR3 reads TGCGCCAGCAGCCAAGGGATAGATTTCTATGGCTACACCTTC. It yields the protein CASSQGIDFYGYTF.

The chain uses TRBV11-2 and TRBJ1-2; no firm D call. Germline assignment: CDR1 SGHAT and CDR2 FQNNGV. The CDR3 length is 15 residues. V lost 1 base to trimming and J lost 3 bases, with 12 bases between them. This chain's CDR3 is CASSLGPKEDYGYTF. The CDR3 DNA reads as TGTGCCAGCAGCTTAGGACCGAAGGAGGACTATGGCTACACCTTC. Full variable domain (rest looked up from reference TRBV11-2 and TRBJ1-2): EAGVAQSPRYKIIEKRQSVAFWCNPISGHATLYWYQQILGQGPKLLIQFQNNGVVDDSQLPKDRFSAERLKGVDSTLKIQPAKLEDSAVYLCASSLGPKEDYGYTFGSGTRLTVV.

This clonotype turned up a few times. The chain links TRBV20-1 to TRBJ2-1, with TRBD2 matching over 14 bases. Germline V gene data show CDR1 as DFQATT and CDR2 as SNEGSKA (reference sequence). The CDR3 extends over 18 amino acids. The junction had 6 bases not matched to a gene; V was cut back by 1 base and J by 1 base. The CDR3 coding sequence is TGCAGTGCTAGAGGACTAGCGGGGGGGCTAGGGTCCTACAATGAGCAGTTCTTC. This codes for CSARGLAGGLGSYNEQFF.

This clonotype appeared a few times. This chain links TRBV12-3 or TRBV12-4 with TRBJ1-1; D is uncertain. The V and J ends lost 2 bases and 2 bases respectively, with 18 bases between them. The CDR3 runs to 17 residues. Written as DNA, the CDR3 is TGTGCCAGCAGTTTACTTTCGTGGGGTGCCGAAAACACTGAAGCTTTCTTT. This sequence encodes CASSLLSWGAENTEAFF.

The CDR3, as DNA: TGTGCCAGTAGTCCGCCCCGGGGGGCCAGCTCTGGAAACACCATATATTTT. Its protein product is CASSPPRGASSGNTIYF. This sequence joins TRBV19 and TRBJ1-3, with D possibly TRBD1 on 6 matching bases. This CDR3 has 17 residues. V gave up 5 bases and J gave up 0 bases, with 17 bases separating them. Germline CDR1 LNHDA, CDR2 SQIVND (reference sequence).

This clonotype was seen only a few times. The chain employs TRBV5-4 and TRBJ2-5; D gene ambiguous. Looked up from germline, CDR1 is SGHNT and CDR2 is YYREEE (reference sequence). The CDR3 contains 12 residues. V was cut by 4 bases and J by 5 bases, with 9 bases left in between. CDR3 amino acids: CASSRLEETQYF. DNA of the CDR3: TGTGCCAGCAGCCGGCTTGAGGAGACCCAGTACTTC.

The chain combines TRBV7-2 with TRBJ1-2; tentatively, D is TRBD1 (5 bases). Germline values: CDR1 SGHTA, CDR2 FQGNSA. There are 15 residues in the CDR3. V gave up 2 bases and J gave up 5 bases, with 15 bases separating them. The CDR3 is CASSLNRGLRYGYTF. DNA for the CDR3: TGTGCCAGCAGCTTAAATAGGGGTCTTCGGTATGGCTACACCTTC.

The rearrangement joins TRBV15 to TRBJ2-6; tentative D call: TRBD2 (5 bases). From germline, CDR1 is LNHNV and CDR2 YYDKDF (reference sequence). This CDR3 is 15 amino acids long. V was shortened by 5 bases and J by 1 base, with 9 bases between the two germline ends. The CDR3 here is CATSGGRSGANVLTF. DNA for the CDR3: TGTGCCACCAGCGGAGGACGGTCTGGGGCCAACGTCCTGACTTTC.

The V gene is TRBV7-2, the J gene TRBJ2-7; 9 bases align to TRBD2. This CDR3 region has 16 residues. Looked up from germline, CDR1 is SGHTA and CDR2 is FQGNSA. V was clipped by 5 bases and J by 7 bases; unmatched bases: 15. The CDR3 coding sequence is TGTGCCAGCAGCCTCCGATGGAGTCAGAGCGGGGGGGAGCAGTACTTC. It is translated as CASSLRWSQSGGEQYF.

For this clonotype: An end of the junction differs from the germline gene, which may be a read error. The V and J genes are TRBV7-9 and TRBJ1-3; TRBD1 matches at 7 bases. CDR1 is SEHNR, CDR2 FQNEAQ, per germline (reference sequence). The CDR3 contains 15 residues. The CDR3 DNA is TGTGCCAGCAGCTTCCAGGGGGTGTATGGAAGCACCATATATTTT. Its translation is CASSFQGVYGSTIYF.

This clonotype was seen only once. The J gene is TRBJ2-7, the V gene TRBV28; a possible D gene is TRBD2 (6 bases). The CDR3 sequence is 12 residues long. The germline V gene has CDR1 MDHEN and CDR2 SYDVKM. Between the trimmed V and J ends, which lost 8 bases and 6 bases, there was a span of 14 bases. The CDR3 DNA reads TGTGCCAGCGTCGGGGGATGGCGCGAGCAGTACTTC. Its translation: CASVGGWREQYF.

Here the CDR3 reads CASSYSGWGADTQYF. CDR3 nucleotides: TGTGCCAGCAGTTATAGCGGCTGGGGGGCAGATACGCAGTATTTT. The genes are TRBV2 and TRBJ2-3, with D possibly being TRBD2 (6 bases). CDR1 and CDR2 (germline): SNHLY, FYNNEI. With 5 bases removed from V and 4 bases from J, the gap between germline ends came to 16 bases. There are 15 residues in the CDR3.

The chain carries TRBV11-2 and TRBJ2-1; 11 nucleotides agree with TRBD2. The length of the CDR3 is 17 residues. V lost 5 bases and J lost 4; bases outside the gene matches: 10. Germline V lookup: CDR1 SGHAT, CDR2 FQNNGV. CDR3 in amino acids: CASSPGLAAYTYNEQFF. The CDR3 DNA reads TGTGCCAGCAGCCCGGGACTAGCGGCGTATACATACAATGAGCAGTTCTTC.

In this sample, this clonotype turned up a few times. The rearrangement links TRBV6-1 to TRBJ2-1; 10 bases fit TRBD2. Germline trimming cut 4 bases from V and 7 bases from J; bases unmatched to any gene: 7. The germline V gene has CDR1 MNHNS and CDR2 SASEGT. The CDR3 spans 15 residues. The CDR3 protein is CASSGGGLAKNEQFF. The CDR3 region has the DNA TGTGCCAGCAGTGGGGGGGGACTAGCGAAAAATGAGCAGTTCTTC.